This T cell receptor (beta chain) was recovered during a study of T-cell reconstitution after alpha-beta-depleted transplantation in children. Unique molecular identifiers were incorporated during preparation of the TCRbeta library. TCRdb analysed the PCR reads with MiXCR anew, one entry per CDR3 protein. The data show roughly 610,000 distinct CDR3 sequences, roughly a tenth seen once. From germline, CDR1 is DFQATT and CDR2 SNEGSKA (reference sequence). The CDR3 runs 13 residues. The material was PBMCs from the stem cell graft donor, obtained from the stem cell graft. The sequence was obtained from a human donor who donated a stem cell graft to a child with acute myeloid leukemia. The rearrangement joins TRBV20-1 to TRBJ2-1; 13 bases align to TRBD2. The CDR3 DNA reads TGCAGCACCGGGACTAGCGGGGTTGGGGAGCAGTTCTTC. Translated: CSTGTSGVGEQFF.